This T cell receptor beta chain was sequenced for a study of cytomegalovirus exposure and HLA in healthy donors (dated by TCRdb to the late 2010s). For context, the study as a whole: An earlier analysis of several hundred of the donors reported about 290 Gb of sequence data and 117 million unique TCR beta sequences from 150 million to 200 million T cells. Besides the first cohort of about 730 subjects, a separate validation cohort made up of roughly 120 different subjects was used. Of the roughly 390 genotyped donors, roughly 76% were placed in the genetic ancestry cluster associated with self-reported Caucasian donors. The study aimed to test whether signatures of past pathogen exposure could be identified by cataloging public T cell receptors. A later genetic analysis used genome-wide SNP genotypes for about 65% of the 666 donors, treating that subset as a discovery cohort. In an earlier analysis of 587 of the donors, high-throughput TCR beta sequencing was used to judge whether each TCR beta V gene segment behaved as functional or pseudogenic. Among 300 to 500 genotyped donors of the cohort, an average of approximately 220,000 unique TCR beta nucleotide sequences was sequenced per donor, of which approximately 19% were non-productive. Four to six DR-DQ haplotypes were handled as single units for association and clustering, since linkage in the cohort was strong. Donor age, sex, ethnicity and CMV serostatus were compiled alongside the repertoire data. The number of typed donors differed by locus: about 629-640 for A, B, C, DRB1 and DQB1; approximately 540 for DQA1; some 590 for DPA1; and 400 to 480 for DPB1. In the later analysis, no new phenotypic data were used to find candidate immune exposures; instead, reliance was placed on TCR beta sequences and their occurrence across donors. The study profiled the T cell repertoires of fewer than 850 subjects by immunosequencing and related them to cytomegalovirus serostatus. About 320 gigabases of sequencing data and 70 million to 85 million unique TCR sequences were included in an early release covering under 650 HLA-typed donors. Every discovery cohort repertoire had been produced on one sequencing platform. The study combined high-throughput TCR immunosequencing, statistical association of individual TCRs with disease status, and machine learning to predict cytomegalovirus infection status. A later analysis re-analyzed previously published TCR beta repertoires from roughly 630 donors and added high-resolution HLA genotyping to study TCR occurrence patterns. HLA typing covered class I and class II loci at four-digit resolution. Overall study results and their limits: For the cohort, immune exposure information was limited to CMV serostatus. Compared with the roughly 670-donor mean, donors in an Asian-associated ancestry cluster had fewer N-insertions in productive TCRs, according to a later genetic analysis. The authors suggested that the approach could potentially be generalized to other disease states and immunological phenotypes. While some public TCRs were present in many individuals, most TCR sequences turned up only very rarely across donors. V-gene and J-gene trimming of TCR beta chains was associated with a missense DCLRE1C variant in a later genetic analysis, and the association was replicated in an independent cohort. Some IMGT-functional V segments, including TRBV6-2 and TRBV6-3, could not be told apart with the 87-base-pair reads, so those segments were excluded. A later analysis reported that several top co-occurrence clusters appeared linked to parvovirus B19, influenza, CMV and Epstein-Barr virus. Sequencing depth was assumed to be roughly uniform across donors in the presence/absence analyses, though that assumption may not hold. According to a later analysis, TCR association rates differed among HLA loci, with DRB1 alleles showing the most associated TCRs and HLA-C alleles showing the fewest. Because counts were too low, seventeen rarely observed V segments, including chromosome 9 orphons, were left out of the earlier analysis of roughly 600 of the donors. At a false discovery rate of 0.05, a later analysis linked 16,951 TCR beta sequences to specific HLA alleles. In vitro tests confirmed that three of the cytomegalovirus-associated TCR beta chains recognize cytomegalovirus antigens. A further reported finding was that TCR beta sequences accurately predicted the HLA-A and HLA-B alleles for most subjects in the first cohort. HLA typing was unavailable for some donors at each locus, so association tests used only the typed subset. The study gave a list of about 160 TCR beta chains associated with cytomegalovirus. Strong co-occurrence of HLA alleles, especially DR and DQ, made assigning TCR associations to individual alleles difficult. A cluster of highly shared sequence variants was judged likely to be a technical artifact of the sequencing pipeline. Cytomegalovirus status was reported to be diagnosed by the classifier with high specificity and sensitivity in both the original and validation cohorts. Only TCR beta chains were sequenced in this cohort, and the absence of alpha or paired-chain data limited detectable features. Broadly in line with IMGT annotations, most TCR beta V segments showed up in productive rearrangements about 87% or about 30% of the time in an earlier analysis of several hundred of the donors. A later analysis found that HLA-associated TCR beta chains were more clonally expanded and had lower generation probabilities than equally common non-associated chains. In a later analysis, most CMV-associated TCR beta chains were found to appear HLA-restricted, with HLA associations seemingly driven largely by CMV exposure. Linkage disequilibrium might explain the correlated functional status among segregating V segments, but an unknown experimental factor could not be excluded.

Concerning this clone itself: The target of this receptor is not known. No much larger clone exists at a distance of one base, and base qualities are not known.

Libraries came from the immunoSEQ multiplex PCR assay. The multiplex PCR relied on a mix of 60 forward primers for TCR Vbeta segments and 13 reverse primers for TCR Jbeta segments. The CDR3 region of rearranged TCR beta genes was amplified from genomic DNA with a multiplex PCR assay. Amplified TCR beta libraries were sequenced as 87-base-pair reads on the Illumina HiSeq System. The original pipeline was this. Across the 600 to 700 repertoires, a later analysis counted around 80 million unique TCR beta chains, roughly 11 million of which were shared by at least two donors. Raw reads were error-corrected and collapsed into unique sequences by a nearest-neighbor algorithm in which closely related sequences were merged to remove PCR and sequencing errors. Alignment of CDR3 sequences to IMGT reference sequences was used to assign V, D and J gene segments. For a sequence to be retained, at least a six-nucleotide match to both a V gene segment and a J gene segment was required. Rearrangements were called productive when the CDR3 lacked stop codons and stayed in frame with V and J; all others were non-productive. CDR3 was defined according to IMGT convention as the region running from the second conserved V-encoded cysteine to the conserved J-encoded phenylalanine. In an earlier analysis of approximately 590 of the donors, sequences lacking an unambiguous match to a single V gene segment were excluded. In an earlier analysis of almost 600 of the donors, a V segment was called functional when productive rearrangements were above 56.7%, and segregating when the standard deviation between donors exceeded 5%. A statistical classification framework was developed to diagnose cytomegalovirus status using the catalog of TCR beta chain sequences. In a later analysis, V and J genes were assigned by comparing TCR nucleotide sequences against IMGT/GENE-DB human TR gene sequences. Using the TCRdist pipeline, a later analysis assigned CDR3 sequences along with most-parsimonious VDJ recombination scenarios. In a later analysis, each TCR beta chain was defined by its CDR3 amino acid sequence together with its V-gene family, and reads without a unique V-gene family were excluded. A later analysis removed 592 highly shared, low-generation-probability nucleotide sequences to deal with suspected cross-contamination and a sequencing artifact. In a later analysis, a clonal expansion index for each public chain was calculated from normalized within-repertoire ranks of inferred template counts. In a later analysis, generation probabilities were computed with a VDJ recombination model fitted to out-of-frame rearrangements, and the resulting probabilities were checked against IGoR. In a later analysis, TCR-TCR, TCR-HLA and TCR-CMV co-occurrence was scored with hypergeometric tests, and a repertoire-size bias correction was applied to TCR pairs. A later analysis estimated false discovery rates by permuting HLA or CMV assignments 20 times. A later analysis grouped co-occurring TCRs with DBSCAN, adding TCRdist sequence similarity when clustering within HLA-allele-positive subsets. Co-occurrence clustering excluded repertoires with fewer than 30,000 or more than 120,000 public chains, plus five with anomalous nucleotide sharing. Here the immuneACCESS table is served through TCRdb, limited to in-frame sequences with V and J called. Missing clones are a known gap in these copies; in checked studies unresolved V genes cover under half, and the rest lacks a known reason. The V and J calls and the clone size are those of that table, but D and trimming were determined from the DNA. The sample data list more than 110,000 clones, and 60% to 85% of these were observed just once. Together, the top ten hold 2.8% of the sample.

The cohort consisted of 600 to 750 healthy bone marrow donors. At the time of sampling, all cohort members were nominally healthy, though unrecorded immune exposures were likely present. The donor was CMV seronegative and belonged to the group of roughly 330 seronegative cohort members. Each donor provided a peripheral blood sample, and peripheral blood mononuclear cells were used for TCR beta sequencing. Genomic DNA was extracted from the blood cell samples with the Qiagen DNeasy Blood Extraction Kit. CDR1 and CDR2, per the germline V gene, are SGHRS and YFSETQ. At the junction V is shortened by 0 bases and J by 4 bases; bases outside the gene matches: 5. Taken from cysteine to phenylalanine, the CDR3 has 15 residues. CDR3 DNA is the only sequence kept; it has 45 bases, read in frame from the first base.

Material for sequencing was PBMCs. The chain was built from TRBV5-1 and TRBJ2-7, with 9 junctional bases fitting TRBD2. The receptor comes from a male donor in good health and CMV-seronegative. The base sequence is TGCGCCAGCAGCTTGGCGTTGCGGGAGGGGTACGAGCAGTACTTC. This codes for CASSLALREGYEQYF.